This T cell receptor (beta chain) emerged from a study of OX40 agonist ivuxolimab in advanced cancers. Study details: Ivuxolimab, an antibody acting as an agonist of OX40 (CD134), was used to treat patients.

Study findings and constraints: Expanded clones tended on average to be more numerous among CD8+ T cells than CD4+. Circulating CD4+ and CD8+ T cells showed clonal expansion by week 6 at 0.1 to 3.0 mg/kg.

Some clones are missing from TCRdb's copy, which holds only in-frame ones; the method was immunoSEQ multiplex PCR. The table shows 76,000 or so clones, with 75% to 85% occurring only once. As regards this clone: Its specificity is not known.

The V end was cut by 4 bases, the J end by 5 bases, with 11 bases between. The CDR3 has 13 amino acids. Germline CDR1 reads LGHNA; CDR2 reads YSLEER. This specimen was CD4+ or CD8+ T cells sorted from blood, taken in a trial of the OX40 agonist ivuxolimab. This receptor was obtained from an adult with an advanced solid tumor such as melanoma, head and neck, liver or kidney cancer. The genes are TRBV4-3 and TRBJ2-5; D is tentatively TRBD1 or TRBD2 (5 bases each). The CDR3 DNA sequence: TGCGCCAGCAGCCGGAGAGAGGGGGAGACCCAGTACTTC. It specifies CASSRREGETQYF.